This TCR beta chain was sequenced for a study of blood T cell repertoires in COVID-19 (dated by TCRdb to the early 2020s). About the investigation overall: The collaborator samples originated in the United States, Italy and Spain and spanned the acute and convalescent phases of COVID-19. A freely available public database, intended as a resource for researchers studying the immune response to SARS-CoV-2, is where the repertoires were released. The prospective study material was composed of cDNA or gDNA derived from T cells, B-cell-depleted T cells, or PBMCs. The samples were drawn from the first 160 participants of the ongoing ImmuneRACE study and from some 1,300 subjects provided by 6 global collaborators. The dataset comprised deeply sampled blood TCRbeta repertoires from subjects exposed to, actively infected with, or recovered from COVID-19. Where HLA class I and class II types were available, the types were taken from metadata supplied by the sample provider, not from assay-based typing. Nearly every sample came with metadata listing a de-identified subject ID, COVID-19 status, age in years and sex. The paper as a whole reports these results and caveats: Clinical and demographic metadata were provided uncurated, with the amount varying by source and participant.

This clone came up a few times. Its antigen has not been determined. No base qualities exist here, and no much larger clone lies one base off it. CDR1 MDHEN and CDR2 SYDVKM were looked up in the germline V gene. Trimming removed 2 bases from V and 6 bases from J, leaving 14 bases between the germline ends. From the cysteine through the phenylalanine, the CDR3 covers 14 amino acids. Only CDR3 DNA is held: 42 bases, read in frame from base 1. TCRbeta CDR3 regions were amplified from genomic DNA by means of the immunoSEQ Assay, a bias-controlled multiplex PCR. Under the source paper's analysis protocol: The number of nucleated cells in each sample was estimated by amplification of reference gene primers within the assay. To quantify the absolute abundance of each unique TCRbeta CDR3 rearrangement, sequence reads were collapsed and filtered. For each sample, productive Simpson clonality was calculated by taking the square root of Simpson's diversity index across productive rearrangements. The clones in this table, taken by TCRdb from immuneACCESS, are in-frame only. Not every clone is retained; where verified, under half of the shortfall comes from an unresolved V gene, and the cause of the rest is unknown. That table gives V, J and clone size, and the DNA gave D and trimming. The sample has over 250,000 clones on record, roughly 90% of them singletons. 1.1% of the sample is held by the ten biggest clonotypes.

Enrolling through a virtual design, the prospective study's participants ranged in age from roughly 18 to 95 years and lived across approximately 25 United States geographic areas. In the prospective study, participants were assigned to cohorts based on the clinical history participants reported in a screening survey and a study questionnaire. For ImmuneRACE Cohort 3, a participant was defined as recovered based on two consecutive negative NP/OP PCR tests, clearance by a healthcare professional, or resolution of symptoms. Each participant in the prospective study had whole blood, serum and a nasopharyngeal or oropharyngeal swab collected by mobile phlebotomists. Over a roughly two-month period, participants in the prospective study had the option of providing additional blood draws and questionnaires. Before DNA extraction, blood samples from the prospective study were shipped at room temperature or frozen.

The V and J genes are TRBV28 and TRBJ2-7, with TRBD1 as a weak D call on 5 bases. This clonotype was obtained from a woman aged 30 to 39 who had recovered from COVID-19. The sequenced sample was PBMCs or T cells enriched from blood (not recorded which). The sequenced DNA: TGTGCCAGCAGTTTAGGGGCCTCACTTGGCGAGCAGTACTTC. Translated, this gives CASSLGASLGEQYF.